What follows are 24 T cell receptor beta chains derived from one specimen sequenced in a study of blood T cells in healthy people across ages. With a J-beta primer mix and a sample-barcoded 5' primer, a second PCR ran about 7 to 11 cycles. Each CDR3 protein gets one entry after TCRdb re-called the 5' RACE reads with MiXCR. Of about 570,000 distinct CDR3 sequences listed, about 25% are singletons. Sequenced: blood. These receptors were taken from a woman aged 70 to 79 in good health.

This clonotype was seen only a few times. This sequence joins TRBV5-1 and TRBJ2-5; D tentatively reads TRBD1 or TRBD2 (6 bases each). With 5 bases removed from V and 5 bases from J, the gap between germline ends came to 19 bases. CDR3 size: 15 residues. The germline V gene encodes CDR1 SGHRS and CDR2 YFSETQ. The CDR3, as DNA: TGCGCCAGCAGTCCATCGGGGGCCAAGGGGGAGACCCAGTACTTC. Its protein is CASSPSGAKGETQYF.

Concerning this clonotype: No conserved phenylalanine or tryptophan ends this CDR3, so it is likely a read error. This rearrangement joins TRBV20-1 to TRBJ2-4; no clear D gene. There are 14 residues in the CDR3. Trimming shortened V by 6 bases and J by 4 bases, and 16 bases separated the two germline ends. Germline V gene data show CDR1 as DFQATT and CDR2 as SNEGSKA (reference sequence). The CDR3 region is CSAPTAGSKNIQYL. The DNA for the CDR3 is TGCAGTGCCCCCACGGCAGGATCAAAAAACATTCAGTACCTC.

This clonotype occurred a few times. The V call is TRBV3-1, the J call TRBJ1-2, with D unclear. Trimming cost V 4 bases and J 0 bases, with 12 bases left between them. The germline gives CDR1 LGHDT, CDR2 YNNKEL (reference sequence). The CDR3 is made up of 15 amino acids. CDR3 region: CASSPGGLSNYGYTF. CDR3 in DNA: TGTGCCAGCAGCCCCGGAGGGCTATCTAACTATGGCTACACCTTC.

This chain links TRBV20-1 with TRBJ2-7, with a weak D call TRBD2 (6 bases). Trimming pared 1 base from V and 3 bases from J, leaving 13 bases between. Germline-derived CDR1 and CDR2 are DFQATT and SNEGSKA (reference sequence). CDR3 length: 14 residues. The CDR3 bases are TGCAGTGCTAGAGCTTCCGGGAGAGGCTACGAGCAGTACTTC. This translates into CSARASGRGYEQYF.

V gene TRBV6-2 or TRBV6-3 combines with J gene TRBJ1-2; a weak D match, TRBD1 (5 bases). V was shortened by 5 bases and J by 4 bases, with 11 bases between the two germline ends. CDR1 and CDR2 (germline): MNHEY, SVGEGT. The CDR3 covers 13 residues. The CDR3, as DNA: TGTGCCAGCAGTGGGACTCGGAGCTATGGCTACACCTTC. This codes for CASSGTRSYGYTF.

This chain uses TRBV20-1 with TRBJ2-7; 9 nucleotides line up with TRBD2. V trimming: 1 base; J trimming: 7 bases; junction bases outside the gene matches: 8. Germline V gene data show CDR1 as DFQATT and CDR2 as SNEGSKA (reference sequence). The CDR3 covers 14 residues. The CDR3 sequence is CSARAPSGAGEQYF. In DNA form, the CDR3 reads TGCAGTGCTAGAGCGCCTAGCGGGGCTGGAGAGCAGTACTTC.

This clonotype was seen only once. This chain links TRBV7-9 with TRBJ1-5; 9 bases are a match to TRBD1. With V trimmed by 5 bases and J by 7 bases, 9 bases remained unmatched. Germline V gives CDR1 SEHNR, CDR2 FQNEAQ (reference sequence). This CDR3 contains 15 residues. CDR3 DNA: TGTGCCAGCAGCCCGGGGACAGGGAAGATCCAGCCCCAGCATTTT. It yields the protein CASSPGTGKIQPQHF. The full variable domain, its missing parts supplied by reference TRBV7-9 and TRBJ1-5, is DTGVSQNPRHKITKRGQNVTFRCDPISEHNRLYWYRQTLGQGPEFLTYFQNEAQLEKSRLLSDRFSAERPKGSFSTLEIQRTEQGDSAMYLCASSPGTGKIQPQHFGDGTRLSIL.

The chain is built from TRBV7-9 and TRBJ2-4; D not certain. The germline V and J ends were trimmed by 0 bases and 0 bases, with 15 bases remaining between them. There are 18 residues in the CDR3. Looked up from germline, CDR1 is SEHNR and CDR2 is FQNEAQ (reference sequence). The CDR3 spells CASSLANQGFLAKNIQYF. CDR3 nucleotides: TGTGCCAGCAGCTTAGCGAATCAAGGCTTTTTAGCCAAAAACATTCAGTACTTC.

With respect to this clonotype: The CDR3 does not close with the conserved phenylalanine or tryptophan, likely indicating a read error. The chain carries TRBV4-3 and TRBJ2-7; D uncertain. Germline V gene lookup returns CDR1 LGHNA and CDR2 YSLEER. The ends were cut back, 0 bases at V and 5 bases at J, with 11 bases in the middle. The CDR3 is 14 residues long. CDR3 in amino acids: CASSQDPGWHEQYL. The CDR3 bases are TGCGCCAGCAGCCAAGATCCAGGATGGCACGAGCAGTACCTC.

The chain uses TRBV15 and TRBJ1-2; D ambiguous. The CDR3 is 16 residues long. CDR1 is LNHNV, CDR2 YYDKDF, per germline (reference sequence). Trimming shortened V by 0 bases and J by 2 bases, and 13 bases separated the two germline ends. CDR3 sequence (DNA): TGTGCCACCAGCAGAGATCGAAACATCCAAAACTATGGCTACACCTTC. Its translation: CATSRDRNIQNYGYTF.

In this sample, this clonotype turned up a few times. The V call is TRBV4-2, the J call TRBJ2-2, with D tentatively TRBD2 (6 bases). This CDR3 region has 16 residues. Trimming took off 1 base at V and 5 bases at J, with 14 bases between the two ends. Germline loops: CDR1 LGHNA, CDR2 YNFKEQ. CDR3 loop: CASSQVGGAGTGELFF. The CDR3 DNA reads TGTGCCAGCAGCCAAGTCGGTGGGGCGGGGACCGGGGAGCTGTTTTTT.

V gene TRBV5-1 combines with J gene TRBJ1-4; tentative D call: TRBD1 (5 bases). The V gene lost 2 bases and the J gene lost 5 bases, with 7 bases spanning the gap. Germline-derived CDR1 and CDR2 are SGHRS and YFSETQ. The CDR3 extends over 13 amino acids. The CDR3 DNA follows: TGCGCCAGCAGCTTAGAGGGGAATGAAAAACTGTTTTTT. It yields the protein CASSLEGNEKLFF.

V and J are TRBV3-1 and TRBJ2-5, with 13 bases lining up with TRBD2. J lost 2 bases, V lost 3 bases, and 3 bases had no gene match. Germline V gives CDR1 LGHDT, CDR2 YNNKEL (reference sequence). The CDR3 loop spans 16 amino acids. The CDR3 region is CASSQALAGGQETQYF. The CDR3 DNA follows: TGTGCCAGCAGCCAGGCACTAGCGGGGGGGCAAGAGACCCAGTACTTC.

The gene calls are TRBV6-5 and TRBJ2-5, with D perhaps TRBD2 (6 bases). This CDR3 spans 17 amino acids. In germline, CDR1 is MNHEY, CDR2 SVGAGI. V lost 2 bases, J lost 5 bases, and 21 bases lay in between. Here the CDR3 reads CASSYARGALGAETQYF. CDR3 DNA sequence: TGTGCCAGCAGTTACGCGCGGGGAGCGCTCGGGGCGGAGACCCAGTACTTC.

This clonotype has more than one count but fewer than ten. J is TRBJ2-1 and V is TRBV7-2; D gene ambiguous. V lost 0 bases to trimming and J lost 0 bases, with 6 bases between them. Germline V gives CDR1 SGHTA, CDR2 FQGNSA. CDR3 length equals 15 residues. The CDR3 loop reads CASSLALGSYNEQFF. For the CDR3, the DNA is TGTGCCAGCAGCTTAGCTCTAGGCTCCTACAATGAGCAGTTCTTC.

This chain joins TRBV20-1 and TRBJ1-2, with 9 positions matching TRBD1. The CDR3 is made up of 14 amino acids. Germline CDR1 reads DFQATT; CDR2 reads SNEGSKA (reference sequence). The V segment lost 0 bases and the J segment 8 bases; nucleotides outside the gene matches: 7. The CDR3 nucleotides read TGCAGTGCTAGAGAGGCCGACAGGGGGGTAGGCTACACCTTC. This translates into CSAREADRGVGYTF.

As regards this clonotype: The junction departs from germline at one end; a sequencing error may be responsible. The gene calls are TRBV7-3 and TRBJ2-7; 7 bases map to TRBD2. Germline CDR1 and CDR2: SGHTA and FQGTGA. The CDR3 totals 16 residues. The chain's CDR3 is CASSLQCYGGEYGQYF. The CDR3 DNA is TGTGCCAGCAGCTTACAGTGTTATGGGGGGGAGTACGGGCAGTACTTC. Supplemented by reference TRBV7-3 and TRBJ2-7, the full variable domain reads GAGVSQTPSNKVTEKGKYVELRCDPISGHTALYWYRQSLGQGPEFLIYFQGTGAADDSGLPNDRFFAVRPEGSVSTLKIQRTERGDSAVYLCASSLQCYGGEYGQYFGPGTRLTVT.

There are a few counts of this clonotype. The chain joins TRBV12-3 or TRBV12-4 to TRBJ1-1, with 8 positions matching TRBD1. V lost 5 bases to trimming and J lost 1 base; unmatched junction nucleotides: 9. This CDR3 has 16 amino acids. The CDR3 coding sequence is TGTGCCAGCAGTAAATCCAGGGGGCTCGGGAACACTGAAGCTTTCTTT. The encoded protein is CASSKSRGLGNTEAFF.

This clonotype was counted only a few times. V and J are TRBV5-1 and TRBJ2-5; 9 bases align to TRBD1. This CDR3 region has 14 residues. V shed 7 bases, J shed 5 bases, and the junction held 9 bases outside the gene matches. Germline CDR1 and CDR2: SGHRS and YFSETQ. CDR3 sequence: CASGDRGGLETQYF. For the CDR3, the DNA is TGCGCCAGCGGAGACAGGGGGGGACTCGAGACCCAGTACTTC. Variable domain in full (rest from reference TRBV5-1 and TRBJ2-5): KAGVTQTPRYLIKTRGQQVTLSCSPISGHRSVSWYQQTPGQGLQFLFEYFSETQRNKGNFPGRFSGRQFSNSRSEMNVSTLELGDSALYLCASGDRGGLETQYFGPGTRLLVL.

The CDR3 region is CASERGMNTEAFF. CDR3 coding DNA: TGTGCCAGCGAGAGGGGCATGAACACTGAAGCTTTCTTT. The rearrangement links TRBV11-3 to TRBJ1-1; D is possibly TRBD1 (5 bases). With 8 bases removed from V and 0 bases from J, the gap between germline ends came to 10 bases. CDR1 and CDR2 from the germline V gene are SGHNT and YENEEA. The CDR3 length is 13 residues. Full variable domain (outside the CDR3, taken from reference TRBV11-3 and TRBJ1-1): EAGVVQSPRYKIIEKKQPVAFWCNPISGHNTLYWYLQNLGQGPELLIRYENEEAVDDSQLPKDRFSAERLKGVDSTLKIQPAELGDSAVYLCASERGMNTEAFFGQGTRLTVV.

The CDR3 reads CASSFSWGETQYF. DNA of the CDR3: TGTGCCAGCAGCTTTAGCTGGGGAGAGACCCAGTACTTC. The gene calls are TRBV7-2 and TRBJ2-5; D is ambiguous. This CDR3 has 13 residues. From germline, CDR1 is SGHTA and CDR2 FQGNSA. Between the trimmed V and J ends, which lost 3 bases and 4 bases, there was a span of 9 bases.

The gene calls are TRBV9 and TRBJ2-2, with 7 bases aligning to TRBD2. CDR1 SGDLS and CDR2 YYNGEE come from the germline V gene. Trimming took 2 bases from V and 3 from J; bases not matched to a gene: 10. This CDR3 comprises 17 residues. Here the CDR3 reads CASSVLSGTTYTGELFF. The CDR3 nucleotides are TGTGCCAGCAGCGTCCTATCCGGGACTACCTACACCGGGGAGCTGTTTTTT.

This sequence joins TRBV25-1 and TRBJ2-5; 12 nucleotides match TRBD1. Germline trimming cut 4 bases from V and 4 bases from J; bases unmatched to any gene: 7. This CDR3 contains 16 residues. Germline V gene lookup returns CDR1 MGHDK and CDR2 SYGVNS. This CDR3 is CASSGGDRGRGETQYF. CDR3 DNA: TGTGCCAGCAGTGGAGGGGACAGGGGGCGCGGAGAGACCCAGTACTTC.

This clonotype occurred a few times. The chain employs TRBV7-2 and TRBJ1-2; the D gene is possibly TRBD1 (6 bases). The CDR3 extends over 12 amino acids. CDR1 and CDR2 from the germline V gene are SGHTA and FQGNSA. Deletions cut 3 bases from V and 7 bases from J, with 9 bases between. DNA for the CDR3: TGTGCCAGCAGCTTCACAGGGACTGGCTACACCTTC. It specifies CASSFTGTGYTF.